This section outlines one TCR beta chain sequence together with its context. One entry per CDR3 protein results from TCRdb running MiXCR on the 5' RACE reads. The sample has over 95,000 distinct CDR3 sequences, roughly 15% seen once. The record originates from a study of early T cells in non-severe SARS-CoV-2 infection. Germline CDR1 and CDR2: SNHLY and FYNNEI. Trimming pared 6 bases from V and 0 bases from J, leaving 12 bases between. The CDR3 is 14 amino acids. J is TRBJ2-7 and V is TRBV2; tentative D call: TRBD2 (6 bases). Sequenced material: whole blood. The TCR originated in an adult who was a healthcare worker with PCR-confirmed SARS-CoV-2 infection or an uninfected control (not recorded which). CDR3 in amino acids: CASRGMRDSYEQYF. The CDR3 DNA is TGTGCCAGCAGGGGTATGCGGGACTCCTACGAGCAGTACTTC.